This T cell receptor beta chain was recovered during a study of beta chain features in type 1 diabetes. Overall study findings and caveats: Sequencing of cDNA might inflate the share of cells that strongly express TCR. A greater similarity of naive, central memory and Treg TCRB repertoires was seen among patients than among healthy donors.

The investigators reverse transcribed all of the isolated RNA, so they sequenced expressed TCRB transcripts. Using immunoSEQ multiplex PCR, the repertoire was profiled, and TCRdb retains in-frame clones only, with some absent. The table has about 140,000 clones, 6.9% seen once. To note about this clone: Antigen unknown.

Markers CD45RO/CCR7/CD25/CD127/CD95/CD27 served to sort CD4+ naive, central memory, regulatory and stem cell-like memory cells. The specimen sequenced was central memory CD4+ T cells from blood. The origin of this receptor is a woman aged 25-40 years in good health.

The CDR3 DNA reads as TGTGCCAGCTCACCCCTTCAGGGGTACGAGCAGTACTTC. This sequence encodes CASSPLQGYEQYF. The V gene is TRBV18, the J gene TRBJ2-7, with D perhaps TRBD1 (6 bases). The CDR3 covers 13 residues. Looked up from germline, CDR1 is KGHSH and CDR2 is LQKENI. With 3 bases removed from V and 4 bases from J, the gap between germline ends came to 10 bases.